This record covers a single T cell receptor beta chain. The data originate from a study of blood T cell repertoires in COVID-19. Background on the study: Both acute and convalescent COVID-19 samples were obtained from the United States, Italy and Spain.

Germline-derived CDR1 and CDR2 are SGDLS and YYNGEE. Trimming took off 0 bases at V and 5 bases at J, with 17 bases between the two ends. CDR3 length: 16 residues. In the authors' methods: Amplifying reference gene primers gave estimates of nucleated cell counts. Some clones are missing from TCRdb's copy, which holds only in-frame ones; the method was immunoSEQ multiplex PCR. V, J and clone size derive from that table, while D and trimming were established from the DNA sequence. The sample shows around 25,000 clones, nearly 90% of them seen only once. The chain uses TRBV9 and TRBJ1-1; D possibly corresponds to TRBD1 (6 bases). The source material was peripheral blood. This clonotype was obtained from a woman aged 55-69 years with active COVID-19. The CDR3 region has the DNA TGTGCCAGCAGCGTAGCCCCACGGGGGGCGGGAACTGAAGCTTTCTTT. Translation gives CASSVAPRGAGTEAFF.